Presented here are 24 T cell receptor beta chains from one specimen sequenced in a study of radiotherapy plus CTLA-4 blockade in lung cancer (dated by TCRdb to the late 2010s). Receptor libraries were prepared by the immunoSEQ multiplex PCR assay. What TCRdb holds here is the immuneACCESS table cut down to in-frame rearrangements. Part of the clones is not present; checked against another copy, under half of the missing clones reflect an unresolved V gene, and the others are unexplained. The sample yields roughly 86,000 clones; around 86% were counted once. Around 0.76% of the sample rests with the top ten. The sequencing here drew on peripheral blood, taken from a patient treated with radiotherapy plus ipilimumab. The source of these receptors is a human donor with non-small cell lung cancer who had stable disease on radiotherapy plus ipilimumab.

The chain couples TRBV5-1 to TRBJ1-1; D perhaps matches TRBD1 (5 bases). Germline assignment: CDR1 SGHRS and CDR2 YFSETQ. The CDR3 contains 14 residues. Trimming removed 2 bases at V and 2 bases at J, with 10 bases between. The CDR3 DNA sequence: TGCGCCAGCAGCTTACCGGGACGTAACACTGAAGCTTTCTTT. Translation gives CASSLPGRNTEAFF.

V gene TRBV2 combines with J gene TRBJ2-1; 8 bases map to TRBD1. Per the germline V gene, CDR1 is SNHLY and CDR2 is FYNNEI. The CDR3 loop spans 14 amino acids. Trimming cost V 5 bases and J 3 bases; bases outside gene matches: 3. CDR3: CASSLQGVYNEQFF. DNA for the CDR3: TGTGCCAGCAGTTTACAGGGGGTCTACAATGAGCAGTTCTTC.

The V gene is TRBV30, the J gene TRBJ2-7, with D tentatively TRBD1 (5 bases). From germline, CDR1 is GTSNPN and CDR2 SVGIG (reference sequence). There are 15 residues in the CDR3. V was shortened by 4 bases and J by 2 bases, with 18 bases between the two germline ends. The CDR3: CAWTPFGRVAYEQYF. Here the CDR3 DNA reads TGTGCCTGGACTCCATTTGGCAGGGTGGCCTACGAGCAGTACTTC.

CDR3 sequence (DNA): TGCGCCAGCAGTGAGGTCCGCAGTTCGATGTACTTC. Its protein product is CASSEVRSSMYF. The chain is built from TRBV10-1 and TRBJ2-7; no firm D call. Trimming stripped 2 bases from V and 12 bases from J, with 14 bases between. The CDR3 consists of 12 residues. Germline values: CDR1 WNHNN, CDR2 SYGVQD (reference sequence).

The V gene is TRBV11-3, the J gene TRBJ2-7, with D tentatively TRBD1 (6 bases). This CDR3 spans 13 amino acids. The germline V gene has CDR1 SGHNT and CDR2 YENEEA. V was trimmed by 5 bases and J by 3 bases, leaving 11 bases between them. In DNA, the CDR3 is TGTGCCAGCAGCCCTCCGGACAGCTACGAGCAGTACTTC. It is translated as CASSPPDSYEQYF.

The chain employs TRBV19 and TRBJ1-5; D may be TRBD1 (6 bases). CDR3 size: 12 residues. Germline CDR1 reads LNHDA; CDR2 reads SQIVND (reference sequence). V lost 6 bases to trimming and J lost 7 bases, with 10 bases between them. The CDR3 sequence is CASSLGGQPQHF. In DNA form, the CDR3 reads TGTGCCAGTAGCCTAGGGGGGCAGCCCCAGCATTTT.

CDR3 region: CASSPRTGRVAGMGYNEQFF. The CDR3 DNA sequence: TGTGCCAGCAGTCCCCGGACAGGGAGGGTAGCGGGAATGGGATACAATGAGCAGTTCTTC. This chain joins TRBV27 and TRBJ2-1; D might be TRBD1 or TRBD2, each matching 8 bases. Germline CDR1 MNHEY, CDR2 SMNVEV (reference sequence). V lost 5 bases and J lost 4, with 30 bases in between. The CDR3 has 20 amino acids.

The V and J genes are TRBV6-1 and TRBJ1-3, with TRBD1 as a possible D gene (5 bases). The CDR3 is 16 residues long. V gave up 3 bases and J gave up 0 bases, with 12 bases separating them. CDR1 and CDR2 (germline): MNHNS, SASEGT. The CDR3 DNA reads as TGTGCCAGCAGTGACTTTCAGGGAAGCTCTGGAAACACCATATATTTT. Its protein is CASSDFQGSSGNTIYF.

The chain uses TRBV28 and TRBJ1-5; D uncertain. In germline, CDR1 is MDHEN, CDR2 SYDVKM. Trimming took off 5 bases at V and 5 bases at J, with 10 bases between the two ends. CDR3 length equals 13 residues. Written as DNA, the CDR3 is TGTGCCAGCAGTGTGGCAGACGATCAGCCCCAGCATTTT. Amino acids: CASSVADDQPQHF.

The chain carries TRBV30 and TRBJ1-1; D possibly corresponds to TRBD1 (5 bases). Germline lookup yields CDR1 GTSNPN and CDR2 SVGIG (reference sequence). Trimming left V 3 bases short and J 3 bases short, with 8 bases between. The CDR3 loop spans 12 amino acids. DNA for the CDR3: TGTGCCTGGAGCGAGGGACACACTGAAGCTTTCTTT. Translated: CAWSEGHTEAFF.

This clone was seen just once. The V gene is TRBV5-4, the J gene TRBJ2-7; no reliable D call. The V end lost 1 base, the J end lost 2 bases, and 13 bases lay between the germline ends. The CDR3 length is 15 residues. CDR1 is SGHNT and CDR2 is YYREEE in the germline V gene (reference sequence). The CDR3 spells CASSLKDGTTYEQYF. In DNA, the CDR3 is TGTGCCAGCAGCTTGAAGGACGGTACGACCTACGAGCAGTACTTC.

J is TRBJ2-7 and V is TRBV6-5; TRBD1 might be the D (6 bases). V gave up 8 bases and J gave up 1 base, with 18 bases separating them. The CDR3 is made up of 15 amino acids. Germline loops: CDR1 MNHEY, CDR2 SVGAGI. CDR3 DNA sequence: TGTGCCAGCGGAAGCCTGGACAGTTCTTCCTACGAGCAGTACTTC. Protein product: CASGSLDSSSYEQYF.

The chain links TRBV9 to TRBJ2-1; D is undetermined. V shed 0 bases and J shed 4 bases, with 11 bases lying between them. From germline, CDR1 is SGDLS and CDR2 YYNGEE. The CDR3 has 15 residues. The CDR3 sequence: CASSVVASAYNEQFF. CDR3 nucleotides: TGTGCCAGCAGCGTAGTCGCCAGCGCGTACAATGAGCAGTTCTTC.

The genes are TRBV11-2 and TRBJ1-2, with D possibly TRBD1 on 6 matching bases. The germline CDR1 and CDR2 sequences are SGHAT and FQNNGV. V was trimmed by 2 bases and J by 1 base, leaving 14 bases between them. The CDR3 totals 16 residues. CDR3 sequence (DNA): TGTGCCAGCAGCTTATTCAGGGGCCCCGATAACTATGGCTACACCTTC. It codes for CASSLFRGPDNYGYTF.

This clone was found once. V gene TRBV28 combines with J gene TRBJ1-1; 7 bases line up with TRBD1. Unmatched junction bases numbered 4, after V lost 6 bases and J lost 6 bases. From germline, CDR1 is MDHEN and CDR2 SYDVKM. CDR3 length: 12 amino acids. The chain's CDR3 is CASSPQGAEAFF. CDR3 nucleotides: TGTGCCAGCAGCCCCCAGGGGGCTGAAGCTTTCTTT.

V is TRBV15 and J is TRBJ2-3; 8 bases line up with TRBD1. The CDR3 covers 15 residues. The J segment lost 1 base and the V segment lost 3 bases, leaving 3 bases of the junction unmatched. The germline V gene has CDR1 LNHNV and CDR2 YYDKDF (reference sequence). CDR3 in amino acids: CATSSQGAGTDTQYF. CDR3 DNA: TGTGCCACCAGCAGCCAGGGGGCTGGCACAGATACGCAGTATTTT.

This clone appeared a single time. The chain couples TRBV10-2 to TRBJ1-5, with D uncertain. The CDR3 runs to 15 residues. Germline V gene sequence: CDR1 WSHSY, CDR2 SAAADI. The germline V and J ends were trimmed by 7 bases and 0 bases, with 13 bases remaining between them. CDR3 sequence reads: CASKEGPISNQPQHF. In DNA form, the CDR3 reads TGCGCCAGCAAAGAGGGCCCGATTAGCAATCAGCCCCAGCATTTT.

The V gene is TRBV23-1, the J gene TRBJ1-6; the D gene is possibly TRBD1 (5 bases). TRBV23-1 is noted as an ORF with a role that remains uncertain. The CDR3 totals 17 residues. Trimming pared 0 bases from V and 2 bases from J, leaving 11 bases between. This chain's CDR3 is CASSQSGPGTYNSPLHF. The CDR3 bases are TGCGCCAGCAGTCAATCAGGCCCAGGGACCTATAATTCACCCCTCCACTTT.

J is TRBJ2-1 and V is TRBV19; the match to TRBD1 covers 9 bases. Germline trimming cut 5 bases from V and 10 bases from J; bases unmatched to any gene: 15. This CDR3 is built from 16 residues. The germline V gene encodes CDR1 LNHDA and CDR2 SQIVND (reference sequence). CDR3 in DNA: TGTGCCAGTAGTCGCTCGACAGGGGGTGATGAGAGGGAGCAGTTCTTC. It codes for CASSRSTGGDEREQFF. The full variable domain, with the rest looked up from reference TRBV19 and TRBJ2-1, is DGGITQSPKYLFRKEGQNVTLSCEQNLNHDAMYWYRQDPGQGLRLIYYSQIVNDFQKGDIAEGYSVSREKKESFPLTVTSAQKNPTAFYLCASSRSTGGDEREQFFGPGTRLTVL.

The rearrangement uses TRBV6-1 and TRBJ1-4; TRBD1 matches 7 bases. J lost 6 bases, V lost 3 bases, and 4 bases had no gene match. The CDR3 length is 14 residues. Germline V gene lookup returns CDR1 MNHNS and CDR2 SASEGT. The CDR3: CASSDSDRDEKLFF. CDR3 DNA: TGTGCCAGCAGTGACTCAGACAGGGATGAAAAACTGTTTTTT.

The genes are TRBV6-1 and TRBJ2-7; TRBD1 aligns across 9 bases. The CDR3 sequence is 14 residues long. V was clipped by 6 bases and J by 6 bases; unmatched bases: 9. Germline CDR1 MNHNS, CDR2 SASEGT. In DNA form, the CDR3 reads TGTGCCAGCAGACTGACGGGACAGGGTCCCGAGCAGTACTTC. This sequence encodes CASRLTGQGPEQYF.

The chain is built from TRBV12-5 and TRBJ1-1; 9 bases align to TRBD1. The V segment lost 7 bases and the J segment 10 bases; nucleotides outside the gene matches: 7. The germline V gene has CDR1 LGHNT and CDR2 FRNRAP. The length of the CDR3 is 12 residues. This chain's CDR3 is CASAAGTGLAFF. CDR3 DNA: TGTGCTAGTGCCGCCGGGACAGGGTTAGCTTTCTTT.

The chain joins TRBV30 to TRBJ2-7; D call uncertain. The V end lost 2 bases, the J end lost 1 base, and 6 bases lay between the germline ends. Per germline, CDR1 GTSNPN and CDR2 SVGIG (reference sequence). There are 12 residues in the CDR3. The CDR3 here is CAWSKTSYEQYF. The CDR3 nucleotides are TGTGCCTGGAGTAAAACTTCCTACGAGCAGTACTTC.

The chain combines TRBV18 with TRBJ2-1, with D perhaps assigned TRBD1 or TRBD2 (5 bases each). The V gene lost 3 bases and the J gene lost 10 bases, with 16 bases spanning the gap. Germline V CDR1 and CDR2: KGHSH, LQKENI. The CDR3 is made up of 14 amino acids. This chain's CDR3 is CASSPQGANVEQFF. CDR3 DNA sequence: TGTGCCAGCTCACCTCAGGGAGCAAACGTGGAGCAGTTCTTC.